Presented here are 15 T cell receptor beta chains from one specimen sequenced in a study of radiation and T cells in renal cell carcinoma. The method was immunoSEQ multiplex PCR; TCRdb's version includes in-frame clones alone and lacks a portion of them. The table lists 90,000 to 95,000 clones, 82% of them singletons. Time point given: baseline pretreatment blood. Treatment defined: 15 Gy SBRT to primary tumor, nephrectomy 4 weeks later. Sequencing was performed on blood, taken from a patient whose treatment included radiotherapy and nephrectomy. The receptor set was obtained from a man aged 55-75 years with renal cell carcinoma.

The chain links TRBV19 to TRBJ2-7; 7 bases line up with TRBD2. This CDR3 region has 15 residues. Trimming removed 3 bases from V and 2 bases from J; junction bases left unmatched: 7. Germline V CDR1 and CDR2: LNHDA, SQIVND (reference sequence). The chain's CDR3 is CASSIGSGATYEQYF. The CDR3 DNA is TGTGCCAGTAGTATCGGGAGCGGGGCTACCTACGAGCAGTACTTC.

The chain carries TRBV6-5 and TRBJ2-1, with TRBD2 matching 9 bases. CDR3 size: 15 residues. The V segment lost 6 bases and the J segment 6 bases; nucleotides outside the gene matches: 9. Looked up from germline, CDR1 is MNHEY and CDR2 is SVGAGI. The DNA for the CDR3 is TGTGCCAGCAGACTACTCGGGACTAGCTCCAATGAGCAGTTCTTC. Translated: CASRLLGTSSNEQFF.

This clone was observed a handful of times. J is TRBJ2-1 and V is TRBV5-6, with 9 bases lining up with TRBD1. The J segment lost 3 bases and the V segment lost 0 bases, leaving 4 bases of the junction unmatched. The length of the CDR3 is 16 residues. Germline V lookup: CDR1 SGHDT, CDR2 YYEEEE. CDR3 bases: TGTGCCAGCAGCTTGGCCGGGACAGGGCTCTACAATGAGCAGTTCTTC. Translated: CASSLAGTGLYNEQFF.

The rearrangement joins TRBV2 to TRBJ2-7; D not certain. With 3 bases removed from V and 3 bases from J, the gap between germline ends came to 9 bases. The CDR3 has 13 amino acids. Germline CDR1 and CDR2: SNHLY and FYNNEI. CDR3 sequence: CASSDGEFYEQYF. The CDR3 region has the DNA TGTGCCAGCAGTGATGGGGAATTCTACGAGCAGTACTTC. Together with reference TRBV2 and TRBJ2-7, the CDR3 gives the full variable domain: EPEVTQTPSHQVTQMGQEVILRCVPISNHLYFYWYRQILGQKVEFLVSFYNNEISEKSEIFDDQFSVERPDGSNFTLKIRSTKLEDSAMYFCASSDGEFYEQYFGPGTRLTVT.

The V gene is TRBV11-3, the J gene TRBJ2-1, with D uncertain. CDR1 and CDR2 (germline): SGHNT, YENEEA. Trimming left V 1 base short and J 9 bases short, with 10 bases between. The CDR3 is 13 residues long. The CDR3: CASSLGVGGEQFF. For the CDR3, the DNA is TGTGCCAGCAGCTTAGGGGTGGGCGGTGAGCAGTTCTTC. Looking up the rest from reference TRBV11-3 and TRBJ2-1 gives the full variable domain: EAGVVQSPRYKIIEKKQPVAFWCNPISGHNTLYWYLQNLGQGPELLIRYENEEAVDDSQLPKDRFSAERLKGVDSTLKIQPAELGDSAVYLCASSLGVGGEQFFGPGTRLTVL.

The V call is TRBV27, the J call TRBJ2-1; D gene unclear. The CDR3 loop spans 14 amino acids. Germline CDR1 and CDR2: MNHEY and SMNVEV (reference sequence). V lost 5 bases, J lost 0 bases, and 8 bases lay in between. In DNA, the CDR3 is TGTGCCAGCAGTCTCAGCGCCTCCTACAATGAGCAGTTCTTC. Amino acid sequence: CASSLSASYNEQFF.

The chain uses TRBV27 and TRBJ2-6, with 7 bases that match TRBD2. CDR1 is MNHEY and CDR2 is SMNVEV in the germline V gene (reference sequence). CDR3 length: 16 residues. The V segment lost 9 bases and the J segment 0 bases; nucleotides outside the gene matches: 8. The CDR3: CASQSGAYSGANVLTF. The CDR3 region has the DNA TGTGCCAGTCAGAGCGGGGCCTACTCTGGGGCCAACGTCCTGACTTTC.

The gene calls are TRBV7-6 and TRBJ2-5, with TRBD2 matching over 8 bases. This CDR3 has 14 residues. Germline loops: CDR1 SGHVS, CDR2 FNYEAQ. V shed 0 bases and J 5 bases; nucleotides not matched to a gene: 2. The CDR3 spells CASSLARGVETQYF. The CDR3 nucleotides are TGTGCCAGCAGCTTAGCGCGGGGGGTTGAGACCCAGTACTTC.

V usage is TRBV9 and J usage is TRBJ1-4; D remains unclear. The CDR3 covers 16 residues. The V end lost 1 base, the J end lost 3 bases, and 13 bases lay between the germline ends. Germline V gene lookup returns CDR1 SGDLS and CDR2 YYNGEE. The CDR3 coding sequence is TGTGCCAGCAGCGTAACCCCTTTGGAATCTAATGAAAAACTGTTTTTT. Protein sequence: CASSVTPLESNEKLFF.

This chain links TRBV15 with TRBJ2-3, with 13 bases fitting TRBD2. After removal of 1 base from V and 3 bases from J, the junction contained 1 base not matched to a gene. The CDR3 has 16 amino acids. CDR1 and CDR2 (germline): LNHNV, YYDKDF (reference sequence). This chain's CDR3 is CATSRGTSGSTDTQYF. CDR3 coding DNA: TGTGCCACCAGCAGAGGGACTAGCGGGAGTACAGATACGCAGTATTTT.

The CDR3, as DNA: TGTGCCAGCAGCCGTTCGGGGTACGAGCAGTACTTC. It codes for CASSRSGYEQYF. The rearrangement joins TRBV14 to TRBJ2-7; maybe TRBD2 (5 bases). The CDR3 runs 12 residues. Per the germline V gene, CDR1 is SGHDN and CDR2 is FVKESK. V was cut by 4 bases and J by 4 bases, with 8 bases left in between. Looking up the rest from reference TRBV14 and TRBJ2-7 gives the full variable domain: EAGVTQFPSHSVIEKGQTVTLRCDPISGHDNLYWYRRVMGKEIKFLLHFVKESKQDESGMPNNRFLAERTGGTYSTLKVQPAELEDSGVYFCASSRSGYEQYFGPGTRLTVT.

The chain recombines TRBV18 with TRBJ2-1, with 8 bases that match TRBD1. This CDR3 region has 14 residues. Germline V gene data show CDR1 as KGHSH and CDR2 as LQKENI. J was trimmed by 7 bases and V by 6 bases; bases with no gene match: 8. As DNA, the CDR3 is TGTGCCAGCTCCGCAGGGGGCATTTGGAATGAGCAGTTCTTC. It encodes CASSAGGIWNEQFF.

The V call is TRBV7-2, the J call TRBJ1-1; perhaps TRBD1 as D (5 bases). This CDR3 has 13 residues. The V end was cut by 7 bases, the J end by 7 bases, with 16 bases between. Germline CDR1 SGHTA, CDR2 FQGNSA. This CDR3 reads CASTQQANHEAFF. CDR3 bases: TGTGCCAGCACCCAACAGGCGAATCATGAAGCTTTCTTT.

This clone was detected only a few times. This chain joins TRBV5-1 and TRBJ2-2; TRBD2 aligns across 9 bases. CDR3 size: 16 residues. After removal of 0 bases from V and 5 bases from J, the junction contained 5 bases not matched to a gene. In germline, CDR1 is SGHRS, CDR2 YFSETQ. CDR3 amino acids: CASSLVSGRPTGELFF. The CDR3 DNA follows: TGCGCCAGCAGCTTGGTGAGCGGGAGGCCTACCGGGGAGCTGTTTTTT.

V is TRBV4-2 and J is TRBJ2-1; 8 nucleotides match TRBD2. The CDR3 has 15 residues. V lost 4 bases to trimming and J lost 7 bases; unmatched junction nucleotides: 9. The germline V gene has CDR1 LGHNA and CDR2 YNFKEQ. CDR3 loop: CASSPRGGISNEQFF. The DNA for the CDR3 is TGTGCCAGCAGCCCCCGGGGGGGGATCTCGAATGAGCAGTTCTTC.